The TCR beta chain under discussion was sequenced for a study of blood T cell repertoires in COVID-19. Study background: Sample material is recorded as cDNA or gDNA derived from T cells, B-cell-depleted T cells, or PBMCs.

Original analysis: Reference gene primer amplification gave nucleated cell count estimates. Data came from immunoSEQ multiplex PCR; TCRdb stores just in-frame clones and leaves some out. V and J calls and clone size are those listed in that table; D and trimming were worked out from the DNA. Of under 400,000 clones in the sample, 70% to 90% were seen once. Trimming pared 5 bases from V and 0 bases from J, leaving 8 bases between. Per the germline V gene, CDR1 is MNHEY and CDR2 is SMNVEV (reference sequence). The CDR3 runs 14 residues. Participants were aged about 18 to 100 years from 20 to 30 US areas. Participant reports of clinical history set cohort assignment.

Sequencing was done on a sample of PBMCs or T cells enriched from blood (not recorded which). This sequence was found in a man aged 35 to 55 in a cohort exposed to, infected with or recovered from COVID-19 (not recorded which). The V and J genes are TRBV27 and TRBJ1-5; no reliable D call. The CDR3 nucleotides read TGTGCCAGCAGTCCCAAAAATAGCAATCAGCCCCAGCATTTT. Amino acids: CASSPKNSNQPQHF.